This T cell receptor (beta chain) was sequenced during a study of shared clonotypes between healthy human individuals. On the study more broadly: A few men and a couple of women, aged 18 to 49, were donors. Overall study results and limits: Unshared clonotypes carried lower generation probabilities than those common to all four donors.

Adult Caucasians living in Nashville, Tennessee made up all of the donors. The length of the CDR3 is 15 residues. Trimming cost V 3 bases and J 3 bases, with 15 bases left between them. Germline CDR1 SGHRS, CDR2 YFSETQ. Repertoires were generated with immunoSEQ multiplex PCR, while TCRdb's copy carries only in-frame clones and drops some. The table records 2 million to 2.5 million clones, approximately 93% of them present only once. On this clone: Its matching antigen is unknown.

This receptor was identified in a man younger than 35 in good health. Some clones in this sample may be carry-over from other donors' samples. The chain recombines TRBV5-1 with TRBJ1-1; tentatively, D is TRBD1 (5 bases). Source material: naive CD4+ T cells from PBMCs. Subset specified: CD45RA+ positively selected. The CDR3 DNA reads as TGCGCCAGCAGCTGGGACCCCACACAGGACACTGAAGCTTTCTTT. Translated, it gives CASSWDPTQDTEAFF.